A selection of T cell receptor beta chains follows, all from one sample in a study of metastatic and nonmetastatic thyroid tumors. TCRdb re-called clones via MiXCR from the PCR reads. This sample has 15,000 to 20,000 clones, with around 23% found just once. The sample comprised adjacent normal tissue. These receptors all come from a female donor with papillary thyroid cancer or a benign thyroid nodule (not recorded which). Some clones in this sample may be carry-over from other donors' samples. CDR3s include the opening cysteine and the closing phenylalanine or tryptophan. A D gene is named only where the DNA matches it firmly.

J gene | D gene | V gene | CDR3 protein
TRBJ1-1 | TRBD1 | TRBV19 | CASRAVQGKQNTEAFF
TRBJ1-2 | - | TRBV6-1 | CASTRANDLYGYTF
TRBJ2-7 | TRBD1 | TRBV2 | CASTRGTGSYEQYF
TRBJ2-2 | - | TRBV27 | CASSFPNTGELLF
TRBJ2-1 | TRBD1 | TRBV6-1 | CASRQGPGEQFF
TRBJ2-7 | TRBD1 | TRBV5-1 | CASRPGQGTEQYF
TRBJ2-7 | - | TRBV27 | CASSSGQASYEQYF
TRBJ2-1 | TRBD1 | TRBV6-1 | CASSKRGTGVDEQFF
TRBJ2-3 | - | TRBV6-1 | CASSEGGGASTDTQYF
TRBJ1-1 | - | TRBV6-2/TRBV6-3 | CASSYYPETGIKAFF
TRBJ2-1 | - | TRBV10-3 | CAISDRDPNEQFF
TRBJ1-1 | - | TRBV19 | CASSLQGANTEAFF
TRBJ1-4 | - | TRBV7-9 | CASSYYEKLFF
TRBJ2-7 | - | TRBV10-1 | CASSESSSWSGDEQYF
TRBJ2-1 | - | TRBV6-6 | CASSYLDDNEQFF
TRBJ1-2 | - | TRBV5-4 | CASSLEPHYGYTF
TRBJ2-3 | - | TRBV20-1 | CSITRGEDRTDTQYF
TRBJ2-1 | - | TRBV7-2 | CASSQGSGYNEQFF
TRBJ1-1 | - | TRBV11-2 | CASSLVAGRTEAFF
TRBJ2-7 | - | TRBV6-1 | CASSERGGSSYEQYF
TRBJ2-7 | - | TRBV28 | CASSLRPGTPNYEQYF
TRBJ1-6 | - | TRBV6-5 | CASSYNAGRESPLHF
TRBJ1-2 | - | TRBV19 | CASSIGSFLDGYTF
TRBJ1-1 | - | TRBV20-1 | CSASRALGTGNTEAFF
TRBJ2-7 | - | TRBV6-1 | CASSPRSPPYEQYF
TRBJ1-1 | - | TRBV5-1 | CASSSVQGLNTEAFF
TRBJ2-1 | - | TRBV28 | CASSQTREVDEQFF
TRBJ2-1 | TRBD2 | TRBV3-1 | CASSQGLAGGSTGDEQFF
TRBJ1-2 | - | TRBV6-4 | CASRPNYRQENYGYTF
TRBJ2-7 | - | TRBV20-1 | CSARDPSGSTFSYEKYF
TRBJ2-3 | - | TRBV27 | CARSLPGTDTQYF
TRBJ1-2 | TRBD1 | TRBV16 | CASSQSWTGNGYTF
TRBJ2-5 | TRBD1 | TRBV9 | CASSVGTDTLQETQYF
TRBJ2-7 | - | TRBV20-1 | CSARGAGGTEQYF
TRBJ2-7 | - | TRBV5-6 | CASSLSYITYEQYF
TRBJ1-2 | TRBD1 | TRBV6-2/TRBV6-3 | CASSPGQPSYGYTF
TRBJ2-1 | TRBD2 | TRBV20-1 | CSLEGTSGSRNEQFF
TRBJ2-1 | - | TRBV19 | CASSSRSSYNEQFF
TRBJ2-7 | - | TRBV28 | CASSLGRQVTYEQYF
TRBJ2-1 | - | TRBV5-1 | CASSTGANEQFF
TRBJ2-2 | TRBD2 | TRBV6-1 | CASSHKGLAGTGELFF
TRBJ1-2 | TRBD1 | TRBV2 | CASSDDRGKGLNYGYTF
TRBJ1-5 | - | TRBV6-4 | CASSESPTGNQPQHF
TRBJ2-3 | TRBD2 | TRBV2 | CASRPLGLASGTDTQYF
TRBJ2-2 | TRBD2 | TRBV6-5 | CASSWTSGRWNTGELFF
TRBJ2-1 | TRBD1 | TRBV5-1 | CASSPTGGDEQFF
TRBJ2-7 | TRBD1 | TRBV5-1 | CASSPGGANEQYF
TRBJ1-5 | - | TRBV6-1 | CASTLDRINQPQHF
TRBJ1-6 | - | TRBV6-2/TRBV6-3 | CASSYSAGNISPLHF
TRBJ1-2 | TRBD1 | TRBV2 | CASRGTRGQSEVYGYTF
TRBJ1-1 | - | TRBV5-1 | CASSLGAGSEAFF
TRBJ2-3 | - | TRBV6-2/TRBV6-3 | CASSYSMGDTSTDTQYF
TRBJ2-1 | TRBD2 | TRBV27 | CASRRLAGGRQDEQFF
TRBJ2-1 | - | TRBV11-2 | CASSLEASLSYNEQFF
TRBJ2-2 | - | TRBV6-1 | CASIPISSLNTGELFF
TRBJ1-1 | - | TRBV6-1 | CASSEHRNTEAFF
TRBJ2-3 | - | TRBV7-8 | CASSGLLTDTQYF
TRBJ1-1 | - | TRBV24-1 | CATSLAGEAFF
TRBJ2-3 | - | TRBV5-1 | CASSLGATDTQYF